A selection of T cell receptor beta chains follows, all from one sample in a study of T cell changes during pregnancy in multiple sclerosis. Sequencing used immunoSEQ multiplex PCR; TCRdb keeps in-frame clones, though not all of them. The sample contains approximately 110,000 clones, more than 85% of which appear only once. The input for sequencing was peripheral blood, taken after pregnancy. The receptor source for this set is a female donor with multiple sclerosis, enrolled in a pregnancy study. The CDR3 runs from the conserved cysteine through the conserved F or W. A D gene is named only where the DNA matches it firmly. For some rows the clone size is stated as once, few or many, or as a class when expanded; others skip it.

D	size	V	J	DNA	CDR3
.	.	TRBV2	TRBJ2-7	TGTGCCAGCACCAGGGGACATAACTACGAGCAGTACTTC	CASTRGHNYEQYF
.	.	TRBV27	TRBJ1-5	TGTGCCAGCAGCTCGATGGGGGGAACGGAAGGTCAGCCCCAGCATTTT	CASSSMGGTEGQPQHF
TRBD2	once	TRBV14	TRBJ2-3	TGTGCCAGCAGCCGCTGGACTAGCGGGGATAGCACAGATACGCAGTATTTT	CASSRWTSGDSTDTQYF
.	.	TRBV7-9	TRBJ2-3	TGTGCCAGCAGCTCCCCGCGGGACTCGAAGGGCACAGATACGCAGTATTTT	CASSSPRDSKGTDTQYF
TRBD1	.	TRBV6-5	TRBJ2-1	TGTGCCAGCACCCTCAAGGGACAGGGCTACAATGAGCAGTTCTTC	CASTLKGQGYNEQFF
.	.	TRBV7-6	TRBJ2-5	TGTGCCAGCAGCGAAGGGGGTGGGACCCAGTACTTC	CASSEGGGTQYF
.	once	TRBV7-9	TRBJ2-3	TGTGCCAGCAGCCCTGAGGGGGGGTATGACACAGATACGCAGTATTTT	CASSPEGGYDTDTQYF
TRBD1	.	TRBV6-5	TRBJ1-1	TGTGCCAGCAGGGGGACAGCGAACACTGAAGCTTTCTTT	CASRGTANTEAFF
.	.	TRBV10-2	TRBJ2-1	TGCGCCAGCAACCCACTCCTCGCAGGGGTATCCTACAATGAGCAGTTCTTC	CASNPLLAGVSYNEQFF
.	.	TRBV5-8	TRBJ1-2	TGTGCCAGCAGCTTCGACAGCCTTTACTATGGCTACACCTTC	CASSFDSLYYGYTF
.	.	TRBV9	TRBJ1-3	TGTGCCAGCACACAGGACGAAAACACCATATATTTT	CASTQDENTIYF
.	.	TRBV7-9	TRBJ2-3	TGTGCCAGCAGCCAACTGGGCGGGACAGATACGCAGTATTTT	CASSQLGGTDTQYF
.	.	TRBV14	TRBJ2-4	TGTGCCAGCAGCCAAGATCGCGCCGGGGGTCCGTACTTC	CASSQDRAGGPYF
.	.	TRBV5-1	TRBJ1-1	TGCGCCACCCTGATTGGGGACATGAACACTGAAGCTTTCTTT	CATLIGDMNTEAFF
TRBD1	.	TRBV5-4	TRBJ2-1	TGTGCCAGCAGCCCCACAGGGGGAGATGAGCAGTTCTTC	CASSPTGGDEQFF
.	.	TRBV4-2	TRBJ2-1	TGTGCCAGCAGCCAGAGTAGGGTCGGCGCGGGCTCCTACAATGAGCAGTTCTTC	CASSQSRVGAGSYNEQFF
TRBD1	.	TRBV16	TRBJ2-7	TGTGCCAGCACCCCAACCGGGACAGGGGCCGGGGAGCAGTACTTC	CASTPTGTGAGEQYF
TRBD1	.	TRBV14	TRBJ1-1	TGTGCCAGCAGCCGAGGGACAGGAGGTTTCCGTGCTTTCTTT	CASSRGTGGFRAFF
TRBD1	.	TRBV4-1	TRBJ1-2	TGCGCCAGCAATCCGGGGGGACTCCGGGACAGGGGCGGGGGCGGCTACACCTTC	CASNPGGLRDRGGGGYTF
TRBD2	.	TRBV5-6	TRBJ2-3	TGTGCCAGTTATCCGGCCCAGCGGGGGGTCCCAGATACGCAGTATTTT	CASYPAQRGVPDTQYF
.	.	TRBV2	TRBJ1-6	TGTGCCAGCAGTGAAGGGGCCAGTCCTAATTCACCCCTCCACTTT	CASSEGASPNSPLHF
.	.	TRBV29-1	TRBJ2-2	TGCAGCGGGGGGCAGGGCTATACCGGGGAGCTGTTTTTT	CSGGQGYTGELFF
.	.	TRBV19	TRBJ2-7	TGTGCCAGTAGTACACAGAGCTACGAGCAGTACTTC	CASSTQSYEQYF
.	few	TRBV27	TRBJ1-1	TGTGCCAGCAGTGGAGGGTGGAACACTGAAGCTTTCTTT	CASSGGWNTEAFF
TRBD1	.	TRBV15	TRBJ1-2	TGTGCCACCAGCAGAGATCGGGCAGGGGGAAACTATGGCTACACCTTC	CATSRDRAGGNYGYTF
TRBD1	.	TRBV15	TRBJ1-2	TGTGCCACCAGCAAGGGACAGCAGACAGGAGGCTACACCTTC	CATSKGQQTGGYTF
.	.	TRBV9	TRBJ1-1	TGTGCCAGCAGCCCGAGCGGTGGTCTTAGCACGACTGAAGCTTTCTTT	CASSPSGGLSTTEAFF
.	.	TRBV5-4	TRBJ1-1	TGTGCCAGCAGCTTATCGGGGGACACTGAAGCTTTCTTT	CASSLSGDTEAFF
TRBD2	.	TRBV7-8	TRBJ2-7	TGTGCCAGCAGCTTCGGGACTAGCGGGTTTTACGAGCAGTACTTC	CASSFGTSGFYEQYF
.	.	TRBV19	TRBJ2-7	TGTGCCAGTAGCCTCACATTGTCCTCCTACGAGCAGTACTTC	CASSLTLSSYEQYF
.	.	TRBV11-1	TRBJ1-5	TGTGCCAGCAGCTTGGGAGGGCAGGAGATAAATCAGCCCCAGCATTTT	CASSLGGQEINQPQHF
.	.	TRBV11-3	TRBJ2-3	TGTGCCAGCAGCTTGTCTCGGACTAGCACAGATACGCAGTATTTT	CASSLSRTSTDTQYF
.	.	TRBV10-1	TRBJ2-3	TGCGCCAGCAGCTCAGGGTTGAGCACAGATACGCAGTATTTT	CASSSGLSTDTQYF
.	.	TRBV10-3	TRBJ1-4	TGTGCCATCAGTGAGCTCTGGACAGCTTCTAATGAAAAACTGTTTTTT	CAISELWTASNEKLFF
TRBD1	.	TRBV6-1	TRBJ1-5	TGTGCCAGCAGTATAGGACAGGGGGCGAATCAGCCCCAGCATTTT	CASSIGQGANQPQHF
.	.	TRBV7-2	TRBJ1-1	TGTGCCAGCAGCCCGGGGAGGTGGGAGGAAGCTTTCTTT	CASSPGRWEEAFF
.	.	TRBV7-6	TRBJ2-3	TGTGCCAGCAGCTCCCTCGGGGATACGCAGTATTTT	CASSSLGDTQYF
.	.	TRBV19	TRBJ1-4	TGTGCCAGTAGTATCGGTGAAAAACTGTTTTTT	CASSIGEKLFF
.	.	TRBV5-6	TRBJ1-1	TGTGCCAGCAGGAGGGGGTCGGGCACTGAAGCTTTCTTT	CASRRGSGTEAFF
.	.	TRBV11-2	TRBJ2-7	TGTGCCAGCAAGGTGACACTTAGCTCCTACGAGCAGTACTTC	CASKVTLSSYEQYF
TRBD1	once	TRBV7-6	TRBJ2-7	TGTGCCAGCAGCCCAGGACAGGGCTACGAGCAGTACTTC	CASSPGQGYEQYF
.	.	TRBV18	TRBJ1-4	TGTGCCAGCTCACCACCCGGGGGGACTAATGAAAAACTGTTTTTT	CASSPPGGTNEKLFF
.	.	TRBV21-1	TRBJ1-1	TGTGCCAGCAGCACAGGGGACATTGCGAACACTGAAGCTTTCTTT	CASSTGDIANTEAFF
.	many	TRBV5-6	TRBJ1-5	TGTGCCAGCAGCCTCGACGGGTCACAGCCCCAGCATTTT	CASSLDGSQPQHF
TRBD2	.	TRBV7-2	TRBJ2-5	TGTGCCAGCAGCCTAACTAGCGGGGGGGCGGAGACCCAGTACTTC	CASSLTSGGAETQYF
.	.	TRBV11-3	TRBJ2-2	TGTGCCAGCAGCGCCGGCGGGGAGCTGTTTTTT	CASSAGGELFF
.	.	TRBV5-8	TRBJ2-2	TGTGCCAGCAGCTTGCACAGGGCCACCGGGGAGCTGTTTTTT	CASSLHRATGELFF
.	once	TRBV5-1	TRBJ2-1	TGCGCCAGCAGCTTGGCCGTGGCAAATGAGCAGTTCTTC	CASSLAVANEQFF
TRBD2	.	TRBV13	TRBJ2-5	TGTGCCAGCAGCGACAGACTAGCGGGGGGGCCCGGAGAGACCCAGTACTTC	CASSDRLAGGPGETQYF
TRBD2	.	TRBV9	TRBJ2-2	TGTGCCAGCAGCGTAAGACTAGCTCCCGGGGAGCTGTTTTTT	CASSVRLAPGELFF
TRBD2	.	TRBV4-1	TRBJ2-2	TGCGCCAGCAAGGGGAGACTAGCGGGGCCCGGGGAGCTGTTTTTT	CASKGRLAGPGELFF
TRBD1	once	TRBV5-1	TRBJ2-7	TGCGCCAGCACCACGGGATGGGGACAGACCTACGAGCAGTACTTC	CASTTGWGQTYEQYF
TRBD1	once	TRBV5-1	TRBJ2-7	TGCGCCAGCAGCCCGTACAGGGGATCTTACGAGCAGTACTTC	CASSPYRGSYEQYF
.	.	TRBV4-1	TRBJ2-3	TGCGCCAGCAGCCGGGGGGGCACAGATACGCAGTATTTT	CASSRGGTDTQYF
TRBD1	.	TRBV19	TRBJ1-1	TGTGCCAGTAGTCAGGGGGTGAACACTGAAGCTTTCTTT	CASSQGVNTEAFF